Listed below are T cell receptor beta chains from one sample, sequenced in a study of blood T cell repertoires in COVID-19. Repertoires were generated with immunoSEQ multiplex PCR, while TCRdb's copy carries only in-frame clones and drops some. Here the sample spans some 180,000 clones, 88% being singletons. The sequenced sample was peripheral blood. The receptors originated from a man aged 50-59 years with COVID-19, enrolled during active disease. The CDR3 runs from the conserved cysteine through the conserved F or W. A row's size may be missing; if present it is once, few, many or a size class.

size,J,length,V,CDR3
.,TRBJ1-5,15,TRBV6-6,CASSWDRVSNQPQHF
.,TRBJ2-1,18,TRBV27,CASSLEGGTSGTYNEQFF
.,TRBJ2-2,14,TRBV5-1,CASSLAGSTGELFF
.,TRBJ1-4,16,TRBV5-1,CASSLGAQGAGEKLFF
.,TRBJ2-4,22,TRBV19,CASSIDHRGYISGDHSKNIQYF
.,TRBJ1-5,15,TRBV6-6,CASNYDRSSNQPQHF
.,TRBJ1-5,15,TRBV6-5,CASSSTGGGNQPQHF
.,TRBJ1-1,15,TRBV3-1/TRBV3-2,CASSQGTGRDTEAFF
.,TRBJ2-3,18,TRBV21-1,CASSTPLGTASSTDTQYF
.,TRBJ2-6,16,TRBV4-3,CASSRDRGSGANVLTF
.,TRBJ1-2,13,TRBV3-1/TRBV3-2,CASSDTAYYGYTF
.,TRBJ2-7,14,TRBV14,CASSQGSRASEQYF
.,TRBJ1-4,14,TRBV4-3,CASSNPELSEKLFF
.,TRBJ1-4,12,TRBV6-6,CASTEGSEKLFF
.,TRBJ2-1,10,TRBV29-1,CSVQNNEQFF
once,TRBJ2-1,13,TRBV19,CASSIVGVNEQFF
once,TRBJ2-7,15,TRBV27,CASSESTGRAYEQYF
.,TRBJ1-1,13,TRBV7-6,CASSSLMDTEAFF
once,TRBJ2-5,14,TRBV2,CASKKTSGWETQYF
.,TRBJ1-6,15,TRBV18,CASSPSGQVNSPLHF
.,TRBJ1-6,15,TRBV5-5,CASSRRTDDYSPLHF
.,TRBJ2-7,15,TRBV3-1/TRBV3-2,CASSQGGGFPYEQYF
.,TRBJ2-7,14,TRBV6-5,CASRQAGGPVEQYF
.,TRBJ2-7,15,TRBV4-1,CASSQSGTGGYEQYF
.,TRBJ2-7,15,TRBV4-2,CASSPLGQGSYEQYF
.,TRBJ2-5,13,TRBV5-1,CASSSQGQETQYF
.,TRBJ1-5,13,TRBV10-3,CAISNRVSQPQHF
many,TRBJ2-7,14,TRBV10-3,CAISDGLAGYEQYF